Below, 20 T cell receptor beta chains from the same sample are listed, as sequenced in a study of blood T cells in healthy people across ages. Then a second PCR, running about 7 to 11 cycles, was carried out with a sample-barcoded 5' primer and a J-beta primer mix. TCRdb independently ran MiXCR on the 5' RACE reads; one entry per CDR3 protein. The profile shows approximately 690,000 distinct CDR3 sequences, approximately 40% of them singletons. The sequenced sample was blood. The receptors were sampled from a man of 80 years or more in good health.

This clonotype was observed many times. The rearrangement uses TRBV28 and TRBJ2-1, with a tentative D call TRBD2 (5 bases). The CDR3 has 15 amino acids. Looked up from germline, CDR1 is MDHEN and CDR2 is SYDVKM. V shed 2 bases and J shed 0 bases, with 8 bases lying between them. In nucleotides, the CDR3 is TGTGCCAGCAGTTTACCCGGAGGCTCCTACAATGAGCAGTTCTTC. Protein: CASSLPGGSYNEQFF.

V is TRBV10-3 and J is TRBJ2-5; D remains unclear. CDR3 length: 15 amino acids. V was cut by 6 bases and J by 0 bases, with 14 bases left in between. In germline, CDR1 is ENHRY, CDR2 SYGVKD. This chain's CDR3 is CAIRAPGRNQETQYF. The CDR3 nucleotides are TGTGCCATCAGGGCTCCTGGTAGGAACCAAGAGACCCAGTACTTC.

This clonotype came up many times. The CDR3 spells CASSRTSGGSYNEQYF. CDR3 nucleotide sequence: TGTGCCAGCAGTCGCACTAGCGGGGGTTCCTACAATGAGCAGTACTTC. The chain carries TRBV27 and TRBJ2-1; 11 positions agree with TRBD2. With the DNA end fitting TRBJ2-7 better, the J assignment may be wrong. In germline, CDR1 is MNHEY, CDR2 SMNVEV (reference sequence). The CDR3 runs to 16 residues.

As to this clonotype: Relative to the germline gene, one junction end is altered; a read error may explain this. The chain links TRBV6-2 or TRBV6-3 to TRBJ2-7; D is possibly TRBD1 or TRBD2 (5 bases each). Germline V lookup: CDR1 MNHEY, CDR2 SVGEGT. This CDR3 has 16 residues. CDR3 in DNA: TGTGCCAGCAGTTACTTACCGGGACGGCGGACCTACAAGCAGTACTTC. Its translation is CASSYLPGRRTYKQYF.

This clonotype was seen only a few times. J is TRBJ2-1 and V is TRBV24-1; TRBD2 agrees at 12 bases. The ends lost 8 bases at V and 7 bases at J; junction bases unmatched: 8. The germline gives CDR1 KGHDR, CDR2 SFDVKD. The CDR3 runs to 15 residues. As DNA, the CDR3 is TGTGCCACCACGACTAGCGGGAGCGCTGGGAATGAGCAGTTCTTC. It is translated as CATTTSGSAGNEQFF.

The J gene is TRBJ2-4, the V gene TRBV7-2, with TRBD1 matching over 9 bases. CDR3 length: 15 residues. Germline CDR1 reads SGHTA; CDR2 reads FQGNSA. The trim removed 4 bases at V and 3 bases at J, leaving 4 bases unmatched. CDR3 coding DNA: TGTGCCAGCAGCTCGACGACAGGGGGCAAAAACATTCAGTACTTC. This codes for CASSSTTGGKNIQYF.

This clonotype was seen more than once but under ten times. This chain uses TRBV5-1 with TRBJ2-7, with TRBD2 matching 7 bases. The CDR3 consists of 16 residues. The junction had 14 bases not matched to a gene; V was cut back by 6 bases and J by 2 bases. The germline V gene encodes CDR1 SGHRS and CDR2 YFSETQ. CDR3 sequence reads: CASNSGALSGAYEQYF. CDR3 bases: TGCGCCAGCAACTCTGGGGCCCTCAGCGGGGCCTACGAGCAGTACTTC.

V is TRBV7-2 and J is TRBJ2-1, with D uncertain. Trimming left V 6 bases short and J 10 bases short, with 13 bases between. Looked up from germline, CDR1 is SGHTA and CDR2 is FQGNSA. The CDR3 runs 12 residues. The CDR3 loop is CASRTEIQEQFF. Written as DNA, the CDR3 is TGTGCCAGCAGAACCGAGATACAGGAGCAGTTCTTC.

The J gene is TRBJ2-5, the V gene TRBV5-1; D gene ambiguous. With 3 bases removed from V and 0 bases from J, the gap between germline ends came to 6 bases. CDR3 size: 13 residues. Germline CDR1 is SGHRS and CDR2 is YFSETQ. CDR3 in DNA: TGCGCCAGCAGCTCCCACGACCAAGAGACCCAGTACTTC. Its translation is CASSSHDQETQYF. Full variable domain (rest looked up from reference TRBV5-1 and TRBJ2-5): KAGVTQTPRYLIKTRGQQVTLSCSPISGHRSVSWYQQTPGQGLQFLFEYFSETQRNKGNFPGRFSGRQFSNSRSEMNVSTLELGDSALYLCASSSHDQETQYFGPGTRLLVL.

This clonotype has a handful of counts. This sequence joins TRBV9 and TRBJ1-6; D remains ambiguous. Germline V lookup: CDR1 SGDLS, CDR2 YYNGEE. The CDR3 runs to 15 residues. V shed 0 bases and J shed 7 bases, with 11 bases lying between them. CDR3 bases: TGTGCCAGCAGCGTAGAGGTGGTCGGGAATTCACCCCTCCACTTT. Its protein is CASSVEVVGNSPLHF.

The rearrangement joins TRBV19 to TRBJ2-5; TRBD2 is a possible D gene (6 bases). V lost 2 bases, J lost 4 bases, and 14 bases lay in between. Germline-derived CDR1 and CDR2 are LNHDA and SQIVND (reference sequence). This CDR3 is 15 amino acids long. CDR3 residues: CASSIKSTGVETQYF. CDR3 coding DNA: TGTGCCAGTAGTATAAAATCGACGGGGGTAGAGACCCAGTACTTC.

This clonotype came up a few times. The genes are TRBV15 and TRBJ2-7, with 9 bases that match TRBD1. With V trimmed by 3 bases and J by 1 base, 4 bases remained unmatched. The CDR3 contains 15 residues. Per germline, CDR1 LNHNV and CDR2 YYDKDF (reference sequence). The DNA of the CDR3 is TGTGCCACCAGCAGGACAGGGGGAATGTCCTACGAGCAGTACTTC. Protein: CATSRTGGMSYEQYF.

The J gene is TRBJ1-2, the V gene TRBV20-1; TRBD1 is a possible D gene (6 bases). The CDR3 totals 13 residues. V shed 0 bases and J shed 8 bases, with 13 bases lying between them. Germline CDR1 and CDR2: DFQATT and SNEGSKA (reference sequence). In nucleotides, the CDR3 is TGCAGTGCTAGAGATTTATCAGGGGACGGCTACACCTTC. Protein: CSARDLSGDGYTF.

V and J are TRBV28 and TRBJ1-2; TRBD1 is a possible D gene (6 bases). V was shortened by 2 bases and J by 4 bases, with 26 bases between the two germline ends. The CDR3 is made up of 19 amino acids. CDR1 is MDHEN, CDR2 SYDVKM, per germline. The CDR3 DNA follows: TGTGCCAGCAGTTTAATCCCGGCAGGGGATGGGAGGGTTTTCTATGGCTACACCTTC. Its protein is CASSLIPAGDGRVFYGYTF.

This sequence joins TRBV5-6 and TRBJ1-1; possible D gene TRBD1, 5 bases. The CDR3 contains 14 residues. The germline gives CDR1 SGHDT, CDR2 YYEEEE. V was clipped by 6 bases and J by 5 bases, with 17 bases between them. This chain's CDR3 is CASTWRGRSTEAFF. The CDR3 nucleotides are TGTGCCAGCACATGGAGGGGTCGGTCGACTGAAGCTTTCTTT.

The chain combines TRBV12-3 or TRBV12-4 with TRBJ2-1; a weak D match, TRBD2 (5 bases). Trimming shortened V by 0 bases and J by 8 bases, and 11 bases separated the two germline ends. CDR3 length equals 14 residues. CDR3 bases: TGTGCCAGCAGTTTAGCGGGAGTGGTATATGAGCAGTTCTTC. It encodes CASSLAGVVYEQFF.

The V and J genes are TRBV6-1 and TRBJ2-4; tentatively, D is TRBD1 (6 bases). The V end lost 6 bases, the J end lost 9 bases, and 12 bases lay between the germline ends. Per germline, CDR1 MNHNS and CDR2 SASEGT. The CDR3 is made up of 12 amino acids. The CDR3: CASSASRGIQYF. CDR3 nucleotide sequence: TGTGCCAGCAGCGCCTCCAGGGGCATTCAGTACTTC.

For the CDR3, the DNA is TGCAGTGCTAGCGACTCCGGAACAGCGGGGCTTAACACTGAAGCTTTCTTT. Translation: CSASDSGTAGLNTEAFF. The rearrangement joins TRBV20-1 to TRBJ1-1; D is possibly TRBD1 (5 bases). The V gene lost 3 bases and the J gene lost 2 bases, with 22 bases spanning the gap. From germline, CDR1 is DFQATT and CDR2 SNEGSKA (reference sequence). There are 17 residues in the CDR3.

This clonotype was seen repeatedly, ten times or more. This chain's CDR3 is CASSFDRDYGYTF. The DNA for the CDR3 is TGTGCCAGCAGCTTCGACAGAGACTATGGCTACACCTTC. This chain uses TRBV11-2 with TRBJ1-2, with D perhaps TRBD1 (5 bases). Between the trimmed V and J ends, which lost 3 bases and 3 bases, there was a span of 8 bases. The germline V gene encodes CDR1 SGHAT and CDR2 FQNNGV. The CDR3 contains 13 residues.

This clonotype has a count of ten or more. The V and J genes are TRBV5-6 and TRBJ2-7; a possible D gene is TRBD1 (6 bases). This CDR3 is 15 amino acids long. Looked up from germline, CDR1 is SGHDT and CDR2 is YYEEEE. The V and J ends lost 2 bases and 1 base respectively, with 13 bases between them. This chain's CDR3 is CASSLNGQLSYEQYF. The CDR3 DNA sequence: TGTGCCAGCAGCTTAAACGGACAGCTTTCCTACGAGCAGTACTTC.